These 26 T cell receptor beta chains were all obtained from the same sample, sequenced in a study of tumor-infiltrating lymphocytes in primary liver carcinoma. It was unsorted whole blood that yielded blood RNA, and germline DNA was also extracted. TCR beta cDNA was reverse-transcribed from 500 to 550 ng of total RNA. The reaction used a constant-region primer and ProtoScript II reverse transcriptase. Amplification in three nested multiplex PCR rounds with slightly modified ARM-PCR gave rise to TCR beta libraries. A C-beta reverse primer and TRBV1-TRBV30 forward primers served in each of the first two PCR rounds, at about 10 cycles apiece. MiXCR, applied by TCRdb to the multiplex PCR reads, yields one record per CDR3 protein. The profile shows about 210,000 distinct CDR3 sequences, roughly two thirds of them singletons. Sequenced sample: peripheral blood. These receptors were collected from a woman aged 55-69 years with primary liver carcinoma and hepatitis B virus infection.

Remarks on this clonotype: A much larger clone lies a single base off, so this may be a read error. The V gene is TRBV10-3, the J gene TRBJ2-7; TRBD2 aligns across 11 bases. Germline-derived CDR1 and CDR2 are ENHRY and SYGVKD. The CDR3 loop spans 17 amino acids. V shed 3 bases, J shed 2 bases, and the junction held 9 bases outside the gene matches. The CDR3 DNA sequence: TGTGCCATCAGTGATCATAGCGGGAGGGCCGTGACCTACGAGCAGTACTTC. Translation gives CAISDHSGRAVTYEQYF.

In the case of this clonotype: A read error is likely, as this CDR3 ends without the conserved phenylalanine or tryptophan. In DNA form, the CDR3 reads TGTGCCAACAGCTTAGCGGGGAGCACAGATACGCAGTATTCT. It codes for CANSLAGSTDTQYS. The V gene is TRBV7-9, the J gene TRBJ2-3, with 8 nucleotides matching TRBD2. Per the germline V gene, CDR1 is SEHNR and CDR2 is FQNEAQ (reference sequence). The CDR3 spans 14 residues.

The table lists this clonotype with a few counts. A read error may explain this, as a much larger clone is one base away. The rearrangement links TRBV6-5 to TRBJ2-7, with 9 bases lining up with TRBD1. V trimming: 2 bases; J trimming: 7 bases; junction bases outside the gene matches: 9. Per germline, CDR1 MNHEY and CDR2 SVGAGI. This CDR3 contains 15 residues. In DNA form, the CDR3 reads TGTGCCAGCAGTTACCCGGGACAGGGAGGGAATGAGCAGTACTTC. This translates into CASSYPGQGGNEQYF.

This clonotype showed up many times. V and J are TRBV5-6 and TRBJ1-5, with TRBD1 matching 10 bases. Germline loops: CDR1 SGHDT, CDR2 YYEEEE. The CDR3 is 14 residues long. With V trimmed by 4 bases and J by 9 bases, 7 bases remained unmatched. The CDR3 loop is CASSPGGDRGPQHF. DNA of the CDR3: TGTGCCAGCAGCCCGGGAGGGGACAGGGGGCCCCAGCATTTT.

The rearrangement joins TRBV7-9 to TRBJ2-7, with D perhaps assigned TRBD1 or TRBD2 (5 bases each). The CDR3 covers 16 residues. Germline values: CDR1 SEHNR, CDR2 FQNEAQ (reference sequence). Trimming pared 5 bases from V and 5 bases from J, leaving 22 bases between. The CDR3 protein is CASSQPGTPKGDEQYF. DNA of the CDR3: TGTGCCAGCAGCCAACCCGGGACGCCTAAAGGGGACGAGCAGTACTTC.

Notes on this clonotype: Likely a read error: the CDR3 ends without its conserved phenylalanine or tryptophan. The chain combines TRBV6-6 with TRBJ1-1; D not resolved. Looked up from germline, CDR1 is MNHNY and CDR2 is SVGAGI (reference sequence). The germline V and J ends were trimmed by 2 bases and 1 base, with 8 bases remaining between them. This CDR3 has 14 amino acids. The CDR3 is CASSYPQPNTEAFL. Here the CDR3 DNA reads TGTGCCAGCAGTTACCCCCAGCCGAACACTGAAGCTTTCCTT.

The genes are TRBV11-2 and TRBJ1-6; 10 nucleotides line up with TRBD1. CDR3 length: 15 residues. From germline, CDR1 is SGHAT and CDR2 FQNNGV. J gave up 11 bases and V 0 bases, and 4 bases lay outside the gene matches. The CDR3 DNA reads TGTGCCAGCAGCTTAGATTGGACAGGGGGGCCACCCCTCCACTTT. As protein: CASSLDWTGGPPLHF.

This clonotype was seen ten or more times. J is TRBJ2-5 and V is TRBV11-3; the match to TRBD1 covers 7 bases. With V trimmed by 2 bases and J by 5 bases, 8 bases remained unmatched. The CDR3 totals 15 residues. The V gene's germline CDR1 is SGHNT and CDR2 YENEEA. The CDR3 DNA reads TGTGCCAGCAGCTTAAGCGGACAGGCGGGCGAGACCCAGTACTTC. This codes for CASSLSGQAGETQYF.

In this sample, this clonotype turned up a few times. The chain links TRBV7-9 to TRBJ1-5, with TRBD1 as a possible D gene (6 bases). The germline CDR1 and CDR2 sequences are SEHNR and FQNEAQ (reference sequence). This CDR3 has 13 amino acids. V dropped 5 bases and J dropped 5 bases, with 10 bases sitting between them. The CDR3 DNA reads TGTGCCAGCAGCCAAGGGGGAGATCAGCCCCAGCATTTT. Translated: CASSQGGDQPQHF.

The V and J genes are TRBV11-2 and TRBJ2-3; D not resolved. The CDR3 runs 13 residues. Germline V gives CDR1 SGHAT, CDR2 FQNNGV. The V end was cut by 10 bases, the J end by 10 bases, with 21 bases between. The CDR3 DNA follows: TGTGCCACCAGTTTAGTCCTCCCCGATCCGCAGTATTTT. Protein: CATSLVLPDPQYF.

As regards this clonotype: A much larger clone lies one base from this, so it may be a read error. The CDR3 DNA sequence: TGTGCCAGCAGTTCTGGACGGGACGAAGCTTCCTTT. It encodes CASSSGRDEASF. The J gene is TRBJ1-1, the V gene TRBV12-3 or TRBV12-4, with D maybe TRBD1 (5 bases). CDR3 size: 12 residues.

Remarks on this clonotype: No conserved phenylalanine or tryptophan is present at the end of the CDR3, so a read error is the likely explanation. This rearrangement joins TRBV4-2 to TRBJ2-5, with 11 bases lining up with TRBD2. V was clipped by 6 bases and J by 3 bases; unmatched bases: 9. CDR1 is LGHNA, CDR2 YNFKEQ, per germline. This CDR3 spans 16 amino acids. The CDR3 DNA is TGTGCCAGCAGTCCCTTAGCGGGAGGGCCCGAAGAGACCCAGTACCTC. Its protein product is CASSPLAGGPEETQYL.

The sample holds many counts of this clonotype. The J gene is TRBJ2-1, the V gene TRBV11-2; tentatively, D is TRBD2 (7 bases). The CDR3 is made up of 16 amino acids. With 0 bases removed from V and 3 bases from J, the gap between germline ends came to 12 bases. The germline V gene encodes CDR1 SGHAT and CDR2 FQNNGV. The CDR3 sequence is CASSLDQGTNYNEQFF. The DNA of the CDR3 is TGTGCCAGCAGCTTAGATCAGGGGACTAACTACAATGAGCAGTTCTTC.

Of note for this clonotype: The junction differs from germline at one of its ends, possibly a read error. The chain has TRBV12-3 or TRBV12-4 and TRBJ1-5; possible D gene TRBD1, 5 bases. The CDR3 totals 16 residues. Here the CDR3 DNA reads TGTACCAGCAGTTTGACGGGGGTGGGAGGGAGTCAGCCCCAGCATTTT. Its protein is CTSSLTGVGGSQPQHF.

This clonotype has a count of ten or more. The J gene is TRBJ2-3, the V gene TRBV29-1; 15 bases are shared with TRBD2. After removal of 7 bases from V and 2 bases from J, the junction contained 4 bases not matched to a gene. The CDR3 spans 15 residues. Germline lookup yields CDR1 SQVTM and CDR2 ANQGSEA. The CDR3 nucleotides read TGCAGCGCCCGGACTAGCGGGAGGGCCACAGATACGCAGTATTTT. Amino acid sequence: CSARTSGRATDTQYF.

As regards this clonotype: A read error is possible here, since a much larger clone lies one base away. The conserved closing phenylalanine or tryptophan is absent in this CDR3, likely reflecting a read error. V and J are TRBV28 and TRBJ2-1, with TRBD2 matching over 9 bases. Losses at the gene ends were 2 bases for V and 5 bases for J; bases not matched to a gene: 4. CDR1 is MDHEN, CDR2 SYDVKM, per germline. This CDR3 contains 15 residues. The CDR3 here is CASSLLASGNNEQFL. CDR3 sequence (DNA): TGTGCCAGCAGTTTACTGGCTAGCGGGAACAATGAGCAGTTCTTA.

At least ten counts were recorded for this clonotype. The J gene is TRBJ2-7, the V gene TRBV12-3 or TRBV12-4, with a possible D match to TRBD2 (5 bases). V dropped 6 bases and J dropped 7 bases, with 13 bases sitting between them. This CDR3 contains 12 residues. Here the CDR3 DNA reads TGTGCCAGCAGGGTGGGAGAAAGGGAGCAGTACTTC. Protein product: CASRVGEREQYF.

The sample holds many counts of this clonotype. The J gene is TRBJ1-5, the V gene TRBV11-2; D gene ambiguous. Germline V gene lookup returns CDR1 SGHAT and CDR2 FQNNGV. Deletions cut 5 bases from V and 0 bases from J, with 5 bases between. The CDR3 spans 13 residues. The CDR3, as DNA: TGTGCCAGCAGCACCACTAGCAATCAGCCCCAGCATTTT. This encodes CASSTTSNQPQHF.

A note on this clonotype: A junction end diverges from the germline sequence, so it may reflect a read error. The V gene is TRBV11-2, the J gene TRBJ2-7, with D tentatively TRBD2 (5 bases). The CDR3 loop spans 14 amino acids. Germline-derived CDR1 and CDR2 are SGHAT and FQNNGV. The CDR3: CTSSPSHHSYEQYF. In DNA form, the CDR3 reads TGTACCAGCAGTCCTAGCCATCACTCCTACGAGCAGTACTTC.

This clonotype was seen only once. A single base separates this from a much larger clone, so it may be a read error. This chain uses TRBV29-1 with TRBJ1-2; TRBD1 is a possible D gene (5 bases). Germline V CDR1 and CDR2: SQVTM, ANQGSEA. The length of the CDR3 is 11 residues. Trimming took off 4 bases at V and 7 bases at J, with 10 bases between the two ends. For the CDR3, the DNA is TGCAGCGTTGGGAGGGGAGGTGGCTACACCTTC. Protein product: CSVGRGGGYTF.

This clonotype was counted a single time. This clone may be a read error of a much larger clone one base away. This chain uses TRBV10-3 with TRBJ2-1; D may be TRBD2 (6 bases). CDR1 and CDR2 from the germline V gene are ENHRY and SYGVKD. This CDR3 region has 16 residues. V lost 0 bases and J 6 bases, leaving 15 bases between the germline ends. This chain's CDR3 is CAISESIGGALNEQFF. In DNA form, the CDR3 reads TGTGCCATCAGTGAGTCGATTGGCGGGGCGCTCAATGAGCAGTTCTTC.

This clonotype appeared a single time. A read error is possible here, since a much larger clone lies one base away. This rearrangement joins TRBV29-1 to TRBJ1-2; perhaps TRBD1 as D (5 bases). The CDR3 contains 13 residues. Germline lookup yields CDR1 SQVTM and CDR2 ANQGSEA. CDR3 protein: CSVTQQGSYDYTF. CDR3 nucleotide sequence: TGCAGCGTTACCCAGCAGGGCAGCTATGACTACACCTTC.

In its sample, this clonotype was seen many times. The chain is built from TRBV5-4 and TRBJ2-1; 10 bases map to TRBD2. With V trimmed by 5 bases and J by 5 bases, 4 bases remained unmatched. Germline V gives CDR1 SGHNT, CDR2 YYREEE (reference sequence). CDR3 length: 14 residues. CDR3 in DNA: TGTGCCAGCAGGTTCGGGACTAGCGACAATGAGCAGTTCTTC. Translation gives CASRFGTSDNEQFF.

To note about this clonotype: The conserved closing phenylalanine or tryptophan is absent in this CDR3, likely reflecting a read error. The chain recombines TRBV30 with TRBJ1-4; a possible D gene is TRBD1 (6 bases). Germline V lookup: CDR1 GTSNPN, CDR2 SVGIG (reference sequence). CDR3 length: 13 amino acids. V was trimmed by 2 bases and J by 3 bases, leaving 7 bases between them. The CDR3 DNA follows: TGTGCCTGGAGTAGGGGGGCTAATGAAAAACTGTTTTAT. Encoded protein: CAWSRGANEKLFY.

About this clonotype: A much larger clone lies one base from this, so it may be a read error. CDR3 in amino acids: CASSNRGTSGRNNEQFF. DNA for the CDR3: TGTGCCAGCAGTAATCGAGGGACTAGCGGGAGAAATAATGAGCAGTTCTTC. The gene calls are TRBV6-5 and TRBJ2-1; TRBD2 aligns across 14 bases. This CDR3 spans 17 amino acids. The V segment lost 5 bases and the J segment 7 bases; nucleotides outside the gene matches: 10. CDR1 and CDR2 (germline): MNHEY, SVGAGI.

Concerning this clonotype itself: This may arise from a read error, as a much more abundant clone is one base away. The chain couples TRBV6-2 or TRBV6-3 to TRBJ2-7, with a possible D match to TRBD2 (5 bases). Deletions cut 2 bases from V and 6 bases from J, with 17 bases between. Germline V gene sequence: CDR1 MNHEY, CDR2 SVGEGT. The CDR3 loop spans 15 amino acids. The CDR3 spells CASSYVPGSSREQYF. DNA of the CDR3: TGTGCCAGCAGTTACGTTCCGGGGAGTAGCCGCGAGCAGTACTTC.